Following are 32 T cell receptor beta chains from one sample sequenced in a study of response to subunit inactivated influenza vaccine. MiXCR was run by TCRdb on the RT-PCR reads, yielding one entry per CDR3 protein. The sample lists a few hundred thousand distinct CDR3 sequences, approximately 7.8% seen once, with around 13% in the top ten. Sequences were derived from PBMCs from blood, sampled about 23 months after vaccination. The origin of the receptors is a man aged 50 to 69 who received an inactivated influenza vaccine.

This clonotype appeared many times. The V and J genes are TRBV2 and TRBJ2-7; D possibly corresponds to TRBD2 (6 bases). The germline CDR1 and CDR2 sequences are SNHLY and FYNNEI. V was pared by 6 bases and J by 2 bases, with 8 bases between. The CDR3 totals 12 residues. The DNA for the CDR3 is TGTGCCAGCAGGGAGGGTACCTACGAGCAGTACTTC. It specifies CASREGTYEQYF.

CDR3 region: CASSRTTGDLGETQYF. CDR3 coding DNA: TGCGCCAGCAGCAGAACTACCGGGGACCTAGGGGAGACCCAGTACTTC. The chain combines TRBV5-1 with TRBJ2-5, with D perhaps given as TRBD1 or TRBD2 (5 bases each). This CDR3 is built from 16 residues. From germline, CDR1 is SGHRS and CDR2 YFSETQ. The V end lost 4 bases, the J end lost 5 bases, and 21 bases lay between the germline ends.

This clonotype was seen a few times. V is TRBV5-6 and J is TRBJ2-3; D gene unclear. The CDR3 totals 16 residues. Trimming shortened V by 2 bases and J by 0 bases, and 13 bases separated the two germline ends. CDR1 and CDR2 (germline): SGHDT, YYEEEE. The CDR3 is CASSLGSWFSTDTQYF. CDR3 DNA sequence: TGTGCCAGCAGCTTAGGCTCGTGGTTTAGCACAGATACGCAGTATTTT. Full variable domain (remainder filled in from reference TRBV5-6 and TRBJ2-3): DAGVTQSPTHLIKTRGQQVTLRCSPKSGHDTVSWYQQALGQGPQFIFQYYEEEERQRGNFPDRFSGHQFPNYSSELNVNALLLGDSALYLCASSLGSWFSTDTQYFGPGTRLTVL.

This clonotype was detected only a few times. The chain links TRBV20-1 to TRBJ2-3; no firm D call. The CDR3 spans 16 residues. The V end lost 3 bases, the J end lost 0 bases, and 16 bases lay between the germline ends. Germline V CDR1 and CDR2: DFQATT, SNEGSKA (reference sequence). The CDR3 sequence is CSASPPLRSSTDTQYF. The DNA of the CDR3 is TGCAGTGCTAGCCCCCCTCTGCGGTCTAGCACAGATACGCAGTATTTT.

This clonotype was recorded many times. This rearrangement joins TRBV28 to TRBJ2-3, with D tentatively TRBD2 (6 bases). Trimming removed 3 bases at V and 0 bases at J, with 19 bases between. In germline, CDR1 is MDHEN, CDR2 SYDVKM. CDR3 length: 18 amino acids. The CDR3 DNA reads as TGTGCCAGCAGTTTGTTAACTCGACTACTAGCCAGCACAGATACGCAGTATTTT. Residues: CASSLLTRLLASTDTQYF.

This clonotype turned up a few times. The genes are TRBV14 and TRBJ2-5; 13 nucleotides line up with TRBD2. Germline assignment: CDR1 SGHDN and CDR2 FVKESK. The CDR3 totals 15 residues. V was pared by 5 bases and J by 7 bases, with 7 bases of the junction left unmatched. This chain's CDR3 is CASSRTSGRVWTQYF. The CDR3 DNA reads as TGTGCCAGCAGCAGAACTAGCGGGAGGGTTTGGACCCAGTACTTC.

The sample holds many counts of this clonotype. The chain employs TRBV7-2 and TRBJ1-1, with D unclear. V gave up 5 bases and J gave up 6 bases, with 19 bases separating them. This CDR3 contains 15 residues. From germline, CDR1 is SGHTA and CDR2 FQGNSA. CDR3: CASSPEEREEAEAFF. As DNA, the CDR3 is TGTGCCAGCAGCCCAGAGGAGAGGGAGGAGGCTGAAGCTTTCTTT.

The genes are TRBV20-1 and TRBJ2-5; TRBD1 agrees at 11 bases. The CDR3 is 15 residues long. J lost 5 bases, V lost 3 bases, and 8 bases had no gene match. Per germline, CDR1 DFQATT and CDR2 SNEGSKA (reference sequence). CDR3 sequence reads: CSASETGQGGETQYF. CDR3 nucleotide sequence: TGCAGTGCTAGCGAGACGGGACAGGGGGGGGAGACCCAGTACTTC.

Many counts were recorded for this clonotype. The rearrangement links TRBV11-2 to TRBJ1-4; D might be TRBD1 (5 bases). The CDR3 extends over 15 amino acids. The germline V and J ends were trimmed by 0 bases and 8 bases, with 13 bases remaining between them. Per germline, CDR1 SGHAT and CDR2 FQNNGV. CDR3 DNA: TGTGCCAGCAGCTTAGATCTGGGGGGATCGGAAAAACTGTTTTTT. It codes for CASSLDLGGSEKLFF. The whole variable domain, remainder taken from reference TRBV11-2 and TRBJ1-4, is EAGVAQSPRYKIIEKRQSVAFWCNPISGHATLYWYQQILGQGPKLLIQFQNNGVVDDSQLPKDRFSAERLKGVDSTLKIQPAKLEDSAVYLCASSLDLGGSEKLFFGSGTQLSVL.

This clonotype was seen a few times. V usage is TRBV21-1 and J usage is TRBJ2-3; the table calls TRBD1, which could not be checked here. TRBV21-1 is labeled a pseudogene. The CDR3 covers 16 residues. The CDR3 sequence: CASSTGQDQYTDTQYF. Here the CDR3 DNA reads TGTGCCAGCAGCACCGGACAGGACCAATACACAGATACGCAGTATTTT.

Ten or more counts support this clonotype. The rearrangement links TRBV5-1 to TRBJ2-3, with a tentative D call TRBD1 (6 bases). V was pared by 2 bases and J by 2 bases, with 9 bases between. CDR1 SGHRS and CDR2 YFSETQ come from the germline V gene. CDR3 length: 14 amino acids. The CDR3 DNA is TGCGCCAGCAGCTTCGGACAGTCCACAGATACGCAGTATTTT. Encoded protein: CASSFGQSTDTQYF.

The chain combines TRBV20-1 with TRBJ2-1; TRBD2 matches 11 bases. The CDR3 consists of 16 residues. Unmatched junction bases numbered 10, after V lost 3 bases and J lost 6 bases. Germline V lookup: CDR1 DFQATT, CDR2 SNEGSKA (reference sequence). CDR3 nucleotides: TGCAGTGCTAGGGGGATTAGCGGGAGGGCCTCCAATGAGCAGTTCTTC. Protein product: CSARGISGRASNEQFF.

This CDR3 is CSASLRGGYEQYF. Here the CDR3 DNA reads TGCAGCGCTTCCTTGCGAGGGGGCTACGAGCAGTACTTC. This rearrangement joins TRBV29-1 to TRBJ2-7, with a tentative D call TRBD1 (6 bases). CDR3 length: 13 residues. Looked up from germline, CDR1 is SQVTM and CDR2 is ANQGSEA. The V and J ends lost 7 bases and 3 bases respectively, with 16 bases between them.

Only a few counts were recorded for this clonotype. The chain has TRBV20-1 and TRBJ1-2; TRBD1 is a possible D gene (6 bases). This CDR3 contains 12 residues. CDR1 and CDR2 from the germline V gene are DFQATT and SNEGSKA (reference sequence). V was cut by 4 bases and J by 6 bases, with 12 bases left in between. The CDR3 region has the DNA TGCAGTGCTATCCAGGGGAGTCATGGCTACACCTTC. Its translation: CSAIQGSHGYTF.

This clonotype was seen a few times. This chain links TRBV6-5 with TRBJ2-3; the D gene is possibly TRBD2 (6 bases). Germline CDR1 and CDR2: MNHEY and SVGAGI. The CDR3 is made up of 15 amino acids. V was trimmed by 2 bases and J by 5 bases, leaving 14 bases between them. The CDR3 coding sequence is TGTGCCAGCAGTTACCAACGGGAGTGGCGAGATACGCAGTATTTT. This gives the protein CASSYQREWRDTQYF.

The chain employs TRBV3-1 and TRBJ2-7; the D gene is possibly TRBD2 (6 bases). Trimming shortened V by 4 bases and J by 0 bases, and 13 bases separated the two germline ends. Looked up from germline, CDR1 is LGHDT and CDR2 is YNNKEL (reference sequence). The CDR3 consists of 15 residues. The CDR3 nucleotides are TGTGCCAGCAGCCGAGCGGGTAGCGCCTCCTACGAGCAGTACTTC. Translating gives CASSRAGSASYEQYF.

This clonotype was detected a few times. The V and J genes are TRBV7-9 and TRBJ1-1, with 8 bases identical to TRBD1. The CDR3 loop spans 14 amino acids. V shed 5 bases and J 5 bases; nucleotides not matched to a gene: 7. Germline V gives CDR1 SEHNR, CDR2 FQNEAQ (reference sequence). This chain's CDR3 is CASSGQGLRTEAFF. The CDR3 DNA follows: TGTGCCAGCAGCGGACAGGGTTTGAGGACTGAAGCTTTCTTT.

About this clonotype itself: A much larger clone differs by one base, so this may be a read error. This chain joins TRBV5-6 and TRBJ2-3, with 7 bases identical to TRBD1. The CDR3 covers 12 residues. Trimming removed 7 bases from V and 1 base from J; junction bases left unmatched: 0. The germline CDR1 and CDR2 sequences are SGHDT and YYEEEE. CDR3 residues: CASQGGTDTQYF. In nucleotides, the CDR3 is TGTGCCAGCCAGGGGGGCACAGATACGCAGTATTTT.

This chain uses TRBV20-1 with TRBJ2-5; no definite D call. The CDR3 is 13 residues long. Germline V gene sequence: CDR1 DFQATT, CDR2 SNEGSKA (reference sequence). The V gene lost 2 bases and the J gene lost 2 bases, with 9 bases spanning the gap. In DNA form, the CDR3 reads TGCAGTGCTAGAAGGGCTAGACAAGAGACCCAGTACTTC. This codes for CSARRARQETQYF.

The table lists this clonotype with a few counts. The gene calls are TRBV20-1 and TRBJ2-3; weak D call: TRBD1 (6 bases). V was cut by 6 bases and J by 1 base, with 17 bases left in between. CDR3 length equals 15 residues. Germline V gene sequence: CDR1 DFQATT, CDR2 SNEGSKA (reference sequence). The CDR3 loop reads CSARGTERRTDTQYF. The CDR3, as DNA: TGCAGTGCAAGGGGGACGGAACGACGCACAGATACGCAGTATTTT.

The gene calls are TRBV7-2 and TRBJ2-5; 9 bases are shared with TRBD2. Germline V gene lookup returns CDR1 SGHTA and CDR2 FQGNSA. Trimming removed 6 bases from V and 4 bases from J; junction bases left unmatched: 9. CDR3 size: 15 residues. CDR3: CASRKGGTSTETQYF. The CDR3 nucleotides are TGTGCCAGCAGGAAAGGGGGGACTAGCACAGAGACCCAGTACTTC.

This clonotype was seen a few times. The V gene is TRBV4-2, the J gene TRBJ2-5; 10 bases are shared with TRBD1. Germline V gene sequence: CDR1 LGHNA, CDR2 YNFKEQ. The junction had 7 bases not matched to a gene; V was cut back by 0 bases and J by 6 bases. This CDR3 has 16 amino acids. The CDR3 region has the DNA TGTGCCAGCAGCCAAGAACCGGGACAGGGGATGAAGACCCAGTACTTC. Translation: CASSQEPGQGMKTQYF.

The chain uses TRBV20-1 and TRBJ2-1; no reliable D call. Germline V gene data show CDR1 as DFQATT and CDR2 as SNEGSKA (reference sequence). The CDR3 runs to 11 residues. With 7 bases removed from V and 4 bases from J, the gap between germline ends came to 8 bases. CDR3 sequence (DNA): TGCAGTGTAAAGGGATACAATGAGCAGTTCTTC. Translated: CSVKGYNEQFF.

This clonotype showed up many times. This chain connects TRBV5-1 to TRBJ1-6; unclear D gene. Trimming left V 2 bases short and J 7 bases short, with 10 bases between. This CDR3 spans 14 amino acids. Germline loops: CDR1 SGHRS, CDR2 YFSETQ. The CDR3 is CASSFTGRNSPLHF. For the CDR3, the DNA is TGCGCCAGCAGCTTTACCGGGAGAAATTCACCCCTCCACTTT.

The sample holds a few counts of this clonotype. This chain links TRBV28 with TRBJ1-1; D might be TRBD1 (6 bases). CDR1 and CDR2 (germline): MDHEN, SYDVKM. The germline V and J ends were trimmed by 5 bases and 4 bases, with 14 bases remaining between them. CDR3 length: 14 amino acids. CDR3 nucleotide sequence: TGTGCCAGCAGTGAGACAGGACACATCACTGAAGCTTTCTTT. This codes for CASSETGHITEAFF.

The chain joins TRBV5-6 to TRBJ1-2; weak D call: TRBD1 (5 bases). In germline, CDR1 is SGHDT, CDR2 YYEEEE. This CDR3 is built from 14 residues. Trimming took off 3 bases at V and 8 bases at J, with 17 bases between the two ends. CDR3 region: CASSSGLGARGYTF. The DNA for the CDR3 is TGTGCCAGCAGCTCGGGACTCGGGGCACGAGGCTACACCTTC.

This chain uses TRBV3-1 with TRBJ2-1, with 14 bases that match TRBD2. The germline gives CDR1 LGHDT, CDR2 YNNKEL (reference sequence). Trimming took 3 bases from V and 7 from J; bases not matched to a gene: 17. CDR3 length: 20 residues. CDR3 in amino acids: CASSQILGTSGRNRENEQFF. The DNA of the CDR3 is TGTGCCAGCAGCCAGATTTTGGGGACTAGCGGGAGAAACCGAGAGAATGAGCAGTTCTTC.

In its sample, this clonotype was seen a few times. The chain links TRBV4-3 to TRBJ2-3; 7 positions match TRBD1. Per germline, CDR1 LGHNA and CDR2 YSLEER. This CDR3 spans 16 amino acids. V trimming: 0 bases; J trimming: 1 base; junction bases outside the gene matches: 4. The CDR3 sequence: CASSQEGDRGTDTQYF. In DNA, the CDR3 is TGCGCCAGCAGCCAAGAGGGAGACAGGGGCACAGATACGCAGTATTTT.

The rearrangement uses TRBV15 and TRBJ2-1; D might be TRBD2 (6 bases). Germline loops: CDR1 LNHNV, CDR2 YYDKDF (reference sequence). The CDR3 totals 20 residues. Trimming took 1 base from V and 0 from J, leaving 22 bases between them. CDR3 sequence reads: CATSRGGSSAGRGSYNEQFF. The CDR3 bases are TGTGCCACCAGCAGAGGAGGTTCTAGCGCGGGTAGGGGCTCCTACAATGAGCAGTTCTTC.

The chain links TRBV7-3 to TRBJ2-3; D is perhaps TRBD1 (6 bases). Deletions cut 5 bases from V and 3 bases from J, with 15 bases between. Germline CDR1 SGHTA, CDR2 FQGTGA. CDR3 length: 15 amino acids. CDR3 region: CASSPNRAGTDTQYF. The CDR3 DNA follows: TGTGCCAGCAGCCCGAACAGGGCGGGTACAGATACGCAGTATTTT.

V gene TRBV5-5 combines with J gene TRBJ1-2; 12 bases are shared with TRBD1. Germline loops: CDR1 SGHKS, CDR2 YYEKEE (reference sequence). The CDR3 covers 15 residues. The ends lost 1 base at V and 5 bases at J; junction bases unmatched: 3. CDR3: CASSLSGQGAYGYTF. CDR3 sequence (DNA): TGTGCCAGCAGCTTGTCGGGACAGGGGGCTTATGGCTACACCTTC.

The CDR3 here is CASSTGTRGTGELFF. The CDR3 region has the DNA TGTGCCAGCAGCACCGGGACAAGGGGGACCGGGGAGCTGTTTTTT. The J gene is TRBJ2-2, the V gene TRBV7-8; possibly TRBD1 for D (6 bases). This CDR3 contains 15 residues. V was pared by 5 bases and J by 5 bases, with 15 bases between. The germline gives CDR1 SGHVS, CDR2 FQNEAQ.